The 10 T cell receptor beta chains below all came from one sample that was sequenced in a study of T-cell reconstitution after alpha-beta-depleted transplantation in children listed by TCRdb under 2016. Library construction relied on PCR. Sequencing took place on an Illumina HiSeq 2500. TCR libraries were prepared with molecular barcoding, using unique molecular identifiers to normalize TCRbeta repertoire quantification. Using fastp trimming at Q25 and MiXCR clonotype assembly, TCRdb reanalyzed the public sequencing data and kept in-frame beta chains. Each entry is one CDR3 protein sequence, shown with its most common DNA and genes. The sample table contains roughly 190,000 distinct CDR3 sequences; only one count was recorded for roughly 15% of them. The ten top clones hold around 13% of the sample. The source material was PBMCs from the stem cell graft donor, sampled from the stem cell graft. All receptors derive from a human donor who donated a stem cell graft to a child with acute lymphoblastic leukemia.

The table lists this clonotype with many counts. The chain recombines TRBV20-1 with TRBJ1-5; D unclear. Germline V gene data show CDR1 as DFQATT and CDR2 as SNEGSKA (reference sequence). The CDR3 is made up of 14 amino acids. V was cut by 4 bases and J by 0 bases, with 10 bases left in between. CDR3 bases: TGCAGTGCTACGGTGGGGTATAGCAATCAGCCCCAGCATTTT. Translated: CSATVGYSNQPQHF.

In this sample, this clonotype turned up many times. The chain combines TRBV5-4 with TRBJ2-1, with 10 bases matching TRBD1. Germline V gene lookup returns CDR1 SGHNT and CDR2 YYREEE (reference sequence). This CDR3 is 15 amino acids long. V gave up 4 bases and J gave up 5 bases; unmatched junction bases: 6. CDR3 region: CASSLGQGRNNEQFF. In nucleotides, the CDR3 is TGTGCCAGCAGCCTGGGACAGGGGCGGAACAATGAGCAGTTCTTC. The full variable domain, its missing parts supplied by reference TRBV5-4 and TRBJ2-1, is ETGVTQSPTHLIKTRGQQVTLRCSSQSGHNTVSWYQQALGQGPQFIFQYYREEENGRGNFPPRFSGLQFPNYSSELNVNALELDDSALYLCASSLGQGRNNEQFFGPGTRLTVL.

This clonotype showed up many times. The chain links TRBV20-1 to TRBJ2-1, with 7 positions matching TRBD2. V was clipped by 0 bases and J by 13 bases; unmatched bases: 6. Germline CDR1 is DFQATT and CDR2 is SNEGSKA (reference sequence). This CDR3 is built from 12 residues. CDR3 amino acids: CSAREGSGNQFF. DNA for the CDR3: TGCAGTGCTAGAGAGGGAAGCGGGAATCAGTTCTTC.

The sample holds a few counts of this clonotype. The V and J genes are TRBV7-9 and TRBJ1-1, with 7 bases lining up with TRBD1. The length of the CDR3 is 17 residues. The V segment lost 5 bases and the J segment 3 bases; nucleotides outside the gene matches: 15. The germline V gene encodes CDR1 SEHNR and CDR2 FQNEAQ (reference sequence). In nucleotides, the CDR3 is TGTGCCAGCAGCGTGAACAGGGGCTATAGACGGGACACTGAAGCTTTCTTT. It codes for CASSVNRGYRRDTEAFF.

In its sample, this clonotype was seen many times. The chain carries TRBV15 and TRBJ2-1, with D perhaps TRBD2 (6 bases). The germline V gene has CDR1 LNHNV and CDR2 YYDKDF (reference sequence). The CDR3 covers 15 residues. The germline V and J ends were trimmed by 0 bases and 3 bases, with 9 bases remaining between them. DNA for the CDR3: TGTGCCACCAGCAGAGACGGGAGAAACTACAATGAGCAGTTCTTC. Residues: CATSRDGRNYNEQFF.

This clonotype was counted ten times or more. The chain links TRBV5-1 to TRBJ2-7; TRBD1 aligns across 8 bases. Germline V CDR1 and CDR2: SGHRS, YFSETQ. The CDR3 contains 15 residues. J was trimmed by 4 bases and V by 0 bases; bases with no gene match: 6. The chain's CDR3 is CASSLGGQASYEQYF. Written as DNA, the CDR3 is TGCGCCAGCAGCTTGGGGGGACAGGCGTCTTACGAGCAGTACTTC.

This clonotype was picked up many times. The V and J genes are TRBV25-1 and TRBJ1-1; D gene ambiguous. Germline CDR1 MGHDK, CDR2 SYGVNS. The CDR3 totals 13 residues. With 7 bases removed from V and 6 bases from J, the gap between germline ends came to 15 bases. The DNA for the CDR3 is TGTGCCAGCACCGAACAGACCCCATCTGAAGCTTTCTTT. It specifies CASTEQTPSEAFF.

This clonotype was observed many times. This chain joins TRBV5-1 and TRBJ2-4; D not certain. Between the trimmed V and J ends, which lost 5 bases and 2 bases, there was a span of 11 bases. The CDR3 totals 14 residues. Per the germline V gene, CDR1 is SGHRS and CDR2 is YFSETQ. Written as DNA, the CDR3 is TGCGCCAGCAGTCCCCTAGATACCAAAAACATTCAGTACTTC. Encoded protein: CASSPLDTKNIQYF.

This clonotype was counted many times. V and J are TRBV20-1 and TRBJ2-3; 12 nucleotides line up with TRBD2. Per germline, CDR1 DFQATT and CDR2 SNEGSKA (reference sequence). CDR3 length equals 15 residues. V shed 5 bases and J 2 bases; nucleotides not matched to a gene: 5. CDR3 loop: CSASLAGGVTDTQYF. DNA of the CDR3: TGCAGTGCTTCTCTAGCGGGAGGGGTCACAGATACGCAGTATTTT.

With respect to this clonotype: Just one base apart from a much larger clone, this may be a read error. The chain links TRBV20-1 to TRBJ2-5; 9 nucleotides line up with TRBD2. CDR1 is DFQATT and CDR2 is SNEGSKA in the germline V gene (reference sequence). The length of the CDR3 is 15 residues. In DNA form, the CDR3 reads TGCAGTGCTAGAGATCTACTAGCGGGCCAAGAGACCCAGAACTTC. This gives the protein CSARDLLAGQETQNF.